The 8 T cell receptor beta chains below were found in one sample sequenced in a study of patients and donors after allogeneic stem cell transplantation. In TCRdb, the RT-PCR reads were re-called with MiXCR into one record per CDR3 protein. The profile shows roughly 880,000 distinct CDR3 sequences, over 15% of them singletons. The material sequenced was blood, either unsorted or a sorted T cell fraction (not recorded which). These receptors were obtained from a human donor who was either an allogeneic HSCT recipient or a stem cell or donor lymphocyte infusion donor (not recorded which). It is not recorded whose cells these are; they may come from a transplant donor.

DNA for the CDR3: TGTGCCAGCAGCCAACCCTTAGCGGGAACAAACAATGAGCAGTTCTTC. Translation gives CASSQPLAGTNNEQFF. The chain recombines TRBV4-2 with TRBJ2-1; 8 bases line up with TRBD2. The CDR3 spans 16 residues. Germline CDR1 reads LGHNA; CDR2 reads YNFKEQ. V trimming: 2 bases; J trimming: 5 bases; junction bases outside the gene matches: 8.

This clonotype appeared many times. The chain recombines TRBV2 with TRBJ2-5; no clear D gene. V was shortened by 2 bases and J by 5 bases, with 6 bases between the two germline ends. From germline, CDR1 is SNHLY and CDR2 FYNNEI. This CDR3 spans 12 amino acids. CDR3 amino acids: CASSESSETQYF. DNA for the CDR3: TGTGCCAGCAGTGAATCGTCGGAGACCCAGTACTTC.

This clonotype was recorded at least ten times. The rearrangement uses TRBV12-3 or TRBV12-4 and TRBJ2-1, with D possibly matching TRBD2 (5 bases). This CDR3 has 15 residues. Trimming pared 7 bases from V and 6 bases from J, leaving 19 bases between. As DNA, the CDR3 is TGTGCCAGCACCCCCCACCAACCCGGGGTCAATGAGCAGTTCTTC. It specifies CASTPHQPGVNEQFF.

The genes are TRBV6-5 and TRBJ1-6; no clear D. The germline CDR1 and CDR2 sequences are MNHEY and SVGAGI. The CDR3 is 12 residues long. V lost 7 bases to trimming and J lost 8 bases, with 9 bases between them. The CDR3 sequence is CASTRGDSPLHF. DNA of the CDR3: TGTGCCAGCACCCGAGGAGATTCACCCCTCCACTTT.

The CDR3 nucleotides read TGTGCCAGCAGTTACGTCGCTGGCTCTGGAAACACCATATATTTT. It encodes CASSYVAGSGNTIYF. The rearrangement links TRBV6-5 to TRBJ1-3; no clear D. V was cut by 2 bases and J by 0 bases, with 8 bases left in between. This CDR3 contains 15 residues. From germline, CDR1 is MNHEY and CDR2 SVGAGI.

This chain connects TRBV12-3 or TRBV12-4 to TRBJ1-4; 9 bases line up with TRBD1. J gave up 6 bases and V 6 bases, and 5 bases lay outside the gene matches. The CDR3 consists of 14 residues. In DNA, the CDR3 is TGTGCCAGCAGGACGACAGGGGGAGATGAAAAACTGTTTTTT. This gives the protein CASRTTGGDEKLFF.

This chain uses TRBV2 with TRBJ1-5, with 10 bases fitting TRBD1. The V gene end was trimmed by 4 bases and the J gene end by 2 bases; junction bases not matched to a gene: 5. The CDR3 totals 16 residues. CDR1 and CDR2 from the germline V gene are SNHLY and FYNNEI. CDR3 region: CASSVRGTGGNQPQHF. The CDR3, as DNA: TGTGCCAGCAGTGTCCGCGGGACAGGGGGCAATCAGCCCCAGCATTTT.

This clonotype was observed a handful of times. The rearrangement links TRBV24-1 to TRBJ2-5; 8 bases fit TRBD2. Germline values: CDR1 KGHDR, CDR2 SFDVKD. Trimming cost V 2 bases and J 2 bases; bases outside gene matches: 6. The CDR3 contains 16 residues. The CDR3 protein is CATSDSFPGGQETQYF. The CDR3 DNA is TGTGCCACCAGTGATTCATTCCCGGGGGGGCAAGAGACCCAGTACTTC.